Listed below are T cell receptor beta chains from one sample, sequenced in a study of spatial heterogeneity in lung cancer. TCRdb itself ran the 5' RACE reads through MiXCR, one entry per CDR3 protein. The repertoire includes fewer than 150,000 distinct CDR3 sequences, 10% to 11% of them detected once, and roughly 26% sits in the top ten. This material consisted of PBMCs, taken at follow-up. These receptors all come from a female donor with early-stage non-small cell lung cancer. Each CDR3 is given with its conserved first and last residue. Each record gives: clone size, V gene, J gene, D gene, CDR3 protein, CDR3 DNA. D genes are given only for firm matches. Part of the rows lack a size; the others show once, few, many or a class for expanded clones.

clone size: many; V gene: TRBV29-1; J gene: TRBJ2-1; D gene: TRBD2; CDR3 protein: CSVAPGLAGVEQFF; CDR3 DNA: TGCAGCGTGGCACCGGGACTAGCGGGAGTTGAGCAGTTCTTC
clone size: .; V gene: TRBV28; J gene: TRBJ2-7; D gene: .; CDR3 protein: CASSLGQISYEQYF; CDR3 DNA: TGTGCCAGCAGTTTAGGGCAGATAAGCTACGAGCAGTACTTC
clone size: .; V gene: TRBV5-1; J gene: TRBJ2-5; D gene: TRBD2; CDR3 protein: CASSLGQQGGRETQYF; CDR3 DNA: TGCGCCAGCAGCTTGGGCCAGCAGGGCGGGAGAGAGACCCAGTACTTC
clone size: .; V gene: TRBV9; J gene: TRBJ2-2; D gene: .; CDR3 protein: CASSGRGANTGEQFF; CDR3 DNA: TGTGCCAGCAGCGGCAGGGGCGCGAACACCGGGGAGCAGTTTTTT
clone size: many; V gene: TRBV12-3/TRBV12-4; J gene: TRBJ2-7; D gene: TRBD1; CDR3 protein: CASSSSGTGNYEQYF; CDR3 DNA: TGTGCCAGCAGTTCCTCCGGGACAGGGAACTACGAGCAGTACTTC
clone size: many; V gene: TRBV10-3; J gene: TRBJ1-1; D gene: .; CDR3 protein: CAIRKTVYPRGNTEAFF; CDR3 DNA: TGTGCCATCAGAAAGACAGTTTACCCCCGTGGGAACACTGAAGCTTTCTTT
clone size: few; V gene: TRBV18; J gene: TRBJ1-5; D gene: .; CDR3 protein: CASSRGDYQPQHF; CDR3 DNA: TGTGCCAGCTCACGTGGGGATTATCAGCCCCAGCATTTT
clone size: .; V gene: TRBV27; J gene: TRBJ2-2; D gene: TRBD2; CDR3 protein: CASSWETSGRGELFF; CDR3 DNA: TGTGCCAGCAGTTGGGAGACTAGCGGGAGAGGGGAGCTGTTTTTT
clone size: few; V gene: TRBV12-3/TRBV12-4; J gene: TRBJ1-1; D gene: .; CDR3 protein: CASSLVSGVYTEAFF; CDR3 DNA: TGTGCCAGCAGTTTAGTTTCAGGGGTTTACACTGAAGCTTTCTTT
clone size: .; V gene: TRBV29-1; J gene: TRBJ2-3; D gene: .; CDR3 protein: CSVEGGIFTDTQYF; CDR3 DNA: TGCAGCGTTGAAGGGGGCATTTTCACAGATACGCAGTATTTT
clone size: .; V gene: TRBV5-1; J gene: TRBJ1-6; D gene: .; CDR3 protein: CASAHGSLNSPLHF; CDR3 DNA: TGCGCCAGCGCTCACGGGTCTCTCAATTCACCCCTCCACTTT
clone size: few; V gene: TRBV28; J gene: TRBJ2-4; D gene: .; CDR3 protein: CATLGNIQYF; CDR3 DNA: TGTGCCACCCTAGGAAACATTCAGTACTTC
clone size: .; V gene: TRBV9; J gene: TRBJ2-6; D gene: .; CDR3 protein: CASSPLRSGANVLTF; CDR3 DNA: TGTGCCAGCAGCCCCCTGCGCTCTGGGGCCAACGTCCTGACTTTC
clone size: .; V gene: TRBV12-3/TRBV12-4; J gene: TRBJ2-1; D gene: TRBD2; CDR3 protein: CASSPDYLAGGYNEQFF; CDR3 DNA: TGTGCCAGCAGTCCAGATTACTTAGCGGGAGGTTACAATGAGCAGTTCTTC
clone size: many; V gene: TRBV6-2/TRBV6-3; J gene: TRBJ1-6; D gene: .; CDR3 protein: CASSNRDYYSPLHF; CDR3 DNA: TGTGCCAGCAGCAACAGGGATTATTATTCACCCCTCCACTTT
clone size: many; V gene: TRBV20-1; J gene: TRBJ1-5; D gene: TRBD1; CDR3 protein: CSAATGVLNQPQHF; CDR3 DNA: TGCAGTGCGGCGACAGGGGTCCTCAATCAGCCCCAGCATTTT
clone size: few; V gene: TRBV7-2; J gene: TRBJ1-4; D gene: TRBD1; CDR3 protein: CASSLGGQGARELFF; CDR3 DNA: TGTGCCAGCAGCTTAGGGGGACAGGGGGCGCGGGAACTGTTTTTT
clone size: .; V gene: TRBV28; J gene: TRBJ1-2; D gene: .; CDR3 protein: CASSLGGARYGYTF; CDR3 DNA: TGTGCCAGCAGTTTAGGAGGGGCGAGGTATGGCTACACCTTC